This T cell receptor beta chain comes out of a study of blood T cell repertoires in COVID-19. Overall study: The United States, Italy and Spain supplied acute and convalescent COVID-19 samples. Nucleic acid was either cDNA or gDNA, and it came from T cells, B-cell-depleted T cells, or PBMCs.

The germline CDR1 and CDR2 sequences are MNHNY and SVGAGI (reference sequence). V lost 0 bases and J lost 10, with 19 bases in between. This CDR3 has 16 amino acids. Here immunoSEQ multiplex PCR was the method, and the copy in TCRdb shows in-frame clones only, minus some. The sample holds 300,000 or so clones; 90% are singletons and the top ten take about 4%. The clonotype comes from a woman aged 40 to 50 with acute or convalescent COVID-19. The specimen was peripheral blood. The chain joins TRBV6-6 to TRBJ2-1; D possibly corresponds to TRBD2 (7 bases). The CDR3 is CASSYSGGGTPREQFF. The CDR3 nucleotides are TGTGCCAGCAGTTACTCGGGCGGGGGCACTCCAAGGGAGCAGTTCTTC.